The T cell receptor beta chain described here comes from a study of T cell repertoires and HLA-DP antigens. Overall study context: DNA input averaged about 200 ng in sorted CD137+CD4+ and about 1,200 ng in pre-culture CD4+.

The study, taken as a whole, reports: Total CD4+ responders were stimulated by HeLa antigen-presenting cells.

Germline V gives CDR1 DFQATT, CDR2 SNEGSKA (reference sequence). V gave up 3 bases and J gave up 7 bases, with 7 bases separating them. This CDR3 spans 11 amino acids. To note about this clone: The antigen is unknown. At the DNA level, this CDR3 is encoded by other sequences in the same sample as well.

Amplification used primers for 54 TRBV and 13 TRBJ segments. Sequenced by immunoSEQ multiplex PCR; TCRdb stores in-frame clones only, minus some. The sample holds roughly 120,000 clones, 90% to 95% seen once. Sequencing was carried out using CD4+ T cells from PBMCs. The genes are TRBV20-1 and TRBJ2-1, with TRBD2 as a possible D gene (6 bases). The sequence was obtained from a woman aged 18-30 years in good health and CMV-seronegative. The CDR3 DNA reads TGCAGTGCTAGCGGGGGTAATGAGCAGTTCTTC. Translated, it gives CSASGGNEQFF.